This entry lists 2 T cell receptor beta chains sequenced from one sample in a study of blood T cell repertoires in COVID-19. TCRdb's table, derived via immunoSEQ multiplex PCR, lists solely in-frame clones and lacks some. The sample includes fewer than 40,000 clones, over 70% of them seen just once. Material for sequencing was peripheral blood. Source of these receptors: a man between 60 and 70 years old with active COVID-19.

The V call is TRBV18, the J call TRBJ2-1, with TRBD1 matching 7 bases. CDR3 length equals 14 residues. CDR1 and CDR2 (germline): KGHSH, LQKENI. V was clipped by 2 bases and J by 4 bases; unmatched bases: 2. Here the CDR3 reads CASSPTGVYNEQFF. DNA for the CDR3: TGTGCCAGCTCACCAACAGGGGTGTACAATGAGCAGTTCTTC.

The chain combines TRBV2 with TRBJ2-3, with 7 bases lining up with TRBD1. The CDR3 has 16 amino acids. V shed 10 bases and J 0 bases; nucleotides not matched to a gene: 13. CDR1 and CDR2 from the germline V gene are SNHLY and FYNNEI. The CDR3 is CATSPSTGFSTDTQYF. The CDR3 coding sequence is TGTGCCACCAGCCCTTCGACAGGGTTTAGCACAGATACGCAGTATTTT.